This TCR beta chain was obtained from a study of blood T cell repertoires in COVID-19 (dated by TCRdb to 2019 to 2021). Regarding the study in general: Samples covering the acute and convalescent phases of COVID-19 were provided by collaborators in the United States, Italy and Spain. The repertoires were released in a freely available public database meant as a resource for research on the immune response to SARS-CoV-2. The samples were drawn from the first 160 participants of the ongoing ImmuneRACE study and from over 950 subjects provided by 6 global collaborators. Where HLA class I and class II types were available, the types were taken from metadata supplied by the sample provider, not from assay-based typing. The prospective study material was composed of cDNA or gDNA derived from T cells, B-cell-depleted T cells, or PBMCs. Nearly every sample came with metadata listing a de-identified subject ID, COVID-19 status, age in years and sex. The dataset comprised deeply sampled blood TCRbeta repertoires from subjects exposed to, actively infected with, or recovered from COVID-19. General findings and caveats noted by the study authors: Clinical and demographic metadata were provided uncurated, with the amount varying by source and participant.

TCRbeta CDR3 regions were amplified from genomic DNA using the immunoSEQ Assay, a bias-controlled multiplex PCR. The paper's processing steps were these. Within the assay, amplification of reference gene primers was used to estimate how many nucleated cells each sample contained. To quantify the absolute abundance of each unique TCRbeta CDR3 rearrangement, sequence reads were collapsed and filtered. For each sample, productive Simpson clonality was calculated as the square root of Simpson's diversity index over productive rearrangements. Here the immuneACCESS table is served through TCRdb, limited to in-frame sequences with V and J called. Missing clones are a known gap in these copies; in checked studies unresolved V genes cover under half, and the rest lacks a known reason. V, J and clone size were drawn from that table, and D and trimming were deduced from the DNA. The sample table holds around 130,000 clones, of which around 83% were seen once. The ten largest account for around 17% of the sample.

In the case of this clone: The antigen it binds to is not known. No clone much larger than this one lies a single base away; base qualities are absent.

From V the trimming removes 3 bases and from J it removes 0 bases, while the gene matches leave 9 bases of the junction unaccounted for. Reading from cysteine to phenylalanine, the CDR3 counts 18 amino acids. The DNA shown is the 54-base CDR3, in frame from base 1. Looking up the germline V gene yields CDR1 SGHRS and CDR2 YFSETQ. The collaborating institutions used their own protocols to collect whole blood in K2EDTA tubes. For TCRbeta analysis, collaborators shipped samples as frozen whole blood, isolated PBMCs, or DNA extracted from either of those sample types. This clonotype was obtained from a woman aged 50 to 60 with acute or convalescent COVID-19. The chain links TRBV5-1 with TRBJ1-4, with 9 bases in between that match TRBD1. Sequencing was carried out using peripheral blood. The nucleotide sequence is TGCGCCAGCAGCTATATGACAGGGGGGCCCACAACTAATGAAAAACTGTTTTTT. The resulting protein is CASSYMTGGPTTNEKLFF.